This TCR beta chain was captured in a study of blood T cells in healthy people across ages. Germline values: CDR1 LGHDT, CDR2 YNNKEL (reference sequence). Trimming took 10 bases from V and 5 from J, leaving 15 bases between them. CDR3 length equals 14 residues. Concerning this clonotype: What it recognizes is unknown.

The second PCR ran roughly 6 to 11 cycles with a sample-barcoded 5' primer and J-beta primers. TCRdb re-derived calls from the 5' RACE reads in MiXCR, one entry per CDR3 protein. The repertoire holds over a million distinct CDR3 sequences, with roughly 24% as singletons. General study findings and limits: From one million sequenced T cells, diversity estimates were lower bounds.

The donors, aged about 6 to 100, were healthy Caucasians from Russia. This sample was shared with a second study, whose subject was T cells of mothers and their children. As reported in that work: Input to cDNA synthesis comprised all extracted RNA, at a ratio of about 1.5 ug per 15 ul. The shaping of TCR recombination output by thymic selection is similar in related and unrelated pairs.

The gene calls are TRBV3-1 and TRBJ1-6; D might be TRBD1 (6 bases). The receptor comes from a girl aged 2 to 9 in good health. Source material: blood. DNA for the CDR3: TGTGCCACCCGCTGGACAGTTAATAATTCACCCCTCCACTTT. Residues: CATRWTVNNSPLHF. Drawing the rest from reference TRBV3-1 and TRBJ1-6, the complete variable domain is DTAVSQTPKYLVTQMGNDKSIKCEQNLGHDTMYWYKQDSKKFLKIMFSYNNKELIINETVPNRFSPKSPDKAHLNLHINSLELGDSAVYFCATRWTVNNSPLHFGNGTRLTVT.